Listed here are 26 T cell receptor beta chains from one sample, sequenced in a study of regulatory T cells in long-lasting Graves disease. The time point was: persistent/refractory GD, antithyroid drugs over 5 years with positive TRAb. Scientists built the TCR library using RNA that was extracted from PBMCs. The authors built TCR beta libraries using iRepertoire HTBI primers and Arm-PCR of CDR3 regions. TCRdb re-called the multiplex PCR reads with MiXCR, one entry per CDR3 protein. The data show hundreds of thousands of distinct CDR3 sequences, roughly 21% seen once. The source material was peripheral blood mononuclear cells (PBMCs), sampled when the disease was refractory, from a patient treated with antithyroid drugs. The receptor source for this set is a female donor with Graves disease.

This sequence joins TRBV27 and TRBJ2-3, with 7 bases fitting TRBD2. Per germline, CDR1 MNHEY and CDR2 SMNVEV (reference sequence). This CDR3 is 16 amino acids long. V gave up 6 bases and J gave up 1 base; unmatched junction bases: 10. The CDR3 sequence is CASSPWGGSGTDTQYF. In DNA form, the CDR3 reads TGTGCCAGCAGCCCCTGGGGCGGGAGTGGCACAGATACGCAGTATTTT.

This clonotype was detected ten times or more. The V gene is TRBV6-1, the J gene TRBJ1-4; D unresolved. V lost 9 bases to trimming and J lost 7 bases, with 15 bases between them. Germline CDR1 and CDR2: MNHNS and SASEGT. This CDR3 has 13 residues. For the CDR3, the DNA is TGTGCCAGTGCGATGACACGGGTTGAAAAACTGTTTTTT. It is translated as CASAMTRVEKLFF.

The CDR3 loop reads CASSLSGRAPPRELFF. For the CDR3, the DNA is TGTGCCAGCAGCTTATCCGGGAGGGCCCCCCCCCGGGAGCTGTTTTTT. The rearrangement joins TRBV7-2 to TRBJ2-2; 8 bases match TRBD2. Germline trimming cut 2 bases from V and 9 bases from J; bases unmatched to any gene: 11. Germline assignment: CDR1 SGHTA and CDR2 FQGNSA. There are 16 residues in the CDR3. Together with reference TRBV7-2 and TRBJ2-2, the CDR3 gives the full variable domain: GAGVSQSPSNKVTEKGKDVELRCDPISGHTALYWYRQSLGQGLEFLIYFQGNSAPDKSGLPSDRFSAERTGGSVSTLTIQRTQQEDSAVYLCASSLSGRAPPRELFFGEGSRLTVL.

This clonotype was found a few times. The V call is TRBV19, the J call TRBJ1-5; 12 bases line up with TRBD1. The ends lost 4 bases at V and 2 bases at J; junction bases unmatched: 6. The CDR3 loop spans 17 amino acids. Germline V gives CDR1 LNHDA, CDR2 SQIVND (reference sequence). CDR3 sequence: CASSRGQGAWGNQPQHF. The CDR3 region has the DNA TGTGCCAGTAGTAGGGGACAGGGGGCGTGGGGCAATCAGCCCCAGCATTTT.

This clonotype was counted a few times. The genes are TRBV6-9 and TRBJ1-3; maybe TRBD1 (5 bases). The CDR3 extends over 15 amino acids. Germline lookup yields CDR1 MNHGY and CDR2 SVAAGI. Trimming shortened V by 3 bases and J by 1 base, and 10 bases separated the two germline ends. CDR3 nucleotide sequence: TGTGCCAGCAGTTACACTAGACAGTCTGGAAACACCATATATTTT. Protein: CASSYTRQSGNTIYF.

Here the CDR3 DNA reads TGCGCCAGCAGCCATGAACCGGGACAGGGGGCCGGGGAGCTGTTTTTT. It codes for CASSHEPGQGAGELFF. The chain combines TRBV4-1 with TRBJ2-2; TRBD1 matches 11 bases. Per the germline V gene, CDR1 is MGHRA and CDR2 is YSYEKL. The CDR3 is 16 amino acids. The J segment lost 6 bases and the V segment lost 3 bases, leaving 6 bases of the junction unmatched.

This clonotype was detected ten times or more. The chain combines TRBV28 with TRBJ1-4; D gene unclear. CDR1 and CDR2 (germline): MDHEN, SYDVKM. This CDR3 comprises 16 residues. Trimming shortened V by 3 bases and J by 4 bases, and 15 bases separated the two germline ends. As DNA, the CDR3 is TGTGCCAGCAGTTTCCGGTCACCACGATTTAATGAAAAACTGTTTTTT. Its protein product is CASSFRSPRFNEKLFF.

This rearrangement joins TRBV11-2 to TRBJ2-4; D unresolved. The germline CDR1 and CDR2 sequences are SGHAT and FQNNGV. The CDR3 loop spans 13 amino acids. V was trimmed by 5 bases and J by 7 bases, leaving 12 bases between them. The CDR3 DNA reads as TGTGCCAGCAGCCACGTCGTTAACAACATTCAGTACTTC. This codes for CASSHVVNNIQYF.

This rearrangement joins TRBV20-1 to TRBJ2-2; 8 bases fit TRBD1. The CDR3 runs 14 residues. Losses at the gene ends were 2 bases for V and 7 bases for J; bases not matched to a gene: 6. The V gene's germline CDR1 is DFQATT and CDR2 SNEGSKA (reference sequence). The CDR3 nucleotides are TGCAGTGCTAGACGTCAGGGGGCGATCGGGGAGCTGTTTTTT. Its translation: CSARRQGAIGELFF.

This clonotype was counted ten times or more. The genes are TRBV3-1 and TRBJ1-2; a possible D gene is TRBD1 (6 bases). Trimming stripped 4 bases from V and 5 bases from J, with 14 bases between. This CDR3 contains 14 residues. Germline-derived CDR1 and CDR2 are LGHDT and YNNKEL (reference sequence). The CDR3 nucleotides are TGTGCCAGCAGCCCACGCTTGACAGGTTATGGCTACACCTTC. The encoded protein is CASSPRLTGYGYTF.

In this sample, this clonotype turned up many times. The junction departs from germline at one end; a sequencing error may be responsible. This chain links TRBV6-1 with TRBJ1-2; D remains unclear. Germline-derived CDR1 and CDR2 are MNHNS and SASEGT. This CDR3 comprises 14 residues. CDR3 region: CASSLGRVATSFHF. Written as DNA, the CDR3 is TGTGCCAGCAGTCTTGGCCGGGTGGCTACCAGCTTCCACTTC.

The genes are TRBV6-5 and TRBJ2-2, with TRBD2 as a possible D gene (6 bases). This CDR3 comprises 17 residues. V lost 2 bases, J lost 4 bases, and 17 bases lay in between. Germline lookup yields CDR1 MNHEY and CDR2 SVGAGI. The CDR3 spells CASSYTSVASVTGELFF. CDR3 DNA: TGTGCCAGCAGTTACACTTCGGTGGCTAGCGTCACCGGGGAGCTGTTTTTT.

Here the CDR3 reads CASSRTEFSANYGYTF. Here the CDR3 DNA reads TGTGCCAGCAGCCGGACGGAATTCAGCGCTAACTATGGCTACACCTTC. The chain links TRBV11-2 to TRBJ1-2; D gene uncertain. The V gene's germline CDR1 is SGHAT and CDR2 FQNNGV. This CDR3 has 16 residues. V lost 5 bases, J lost 0 bases, and 16 bases lay in between.

This clonotype turned up a few times. The CDR3 coding sequence is TGTGCCAGCAGCTTAGGCCTAATCGGACAGGGGGGATACACTGAAGCTTTCTTT. This sequence encodes CASSLGLIGQGGYTEAFF. This chain connects TRBV13 to TRBJ1-1, with 10 bases identical to TRBD1. V gave up 0 bases and J gave up 3 bases; unmatched junction bases: 10. CDR1 and CDR2 (germline): PRHDT, FYEKMQ (reference sequence). The CDR3 runs 18 residues.

The chain is built from TRBV4-2 and TRBJ1-2; D perhaps matches TRBD1 (6 bases). The germline V and J ends were trimmed by 1 base and 3 bases, with 12 bases remaining between them. Germline V gene lookup returns CDR1 LGHNA and CDR2 YNFKEQ. The CDR3 sequence is 15 residues long. The CDR3 region is CASSQVGGLYYGYTF. The CDR3 bases are TGTGCCAGCAGCCAAGTAGGGGGACTTTACTATGGCTACACCTTC.

The chain combines TRBV12-3 or TRBV12-4 with TRBJ2-2; TRBD1 is a possible D gene (5 bases). The CDR3 spans 17 residues. The germline V and J ends were trimmed by 0 bases and 2 bases, with 13 bases remaining between them. The CDR3 bases are TGTGCCAGCAGTTTAGCGCGTCTTAGGGGAAACACCGGGGAGCTGTTTTTT. It specifies CASSLARLRGNTGELFF.

This clonotype was seen at least ten times. The V gene is TRBV28, the J gene TRBJ2-5; 7 bases map to TRBD1. Germline trimming cut 2 bases from V and 5 bases from J; bases unmatched to any gene: 8. This CDR3 is 15 amino acids long. Per the germline V gene, CDR1 is MDHEN and CDR2 is SYDVKM. The CDR3 is CASSLSKGARETQYF. The CDR3 nucleotides read TGTGCCAGCAGTTTAAGCAAGGGGGCGAGGGAGACCCAGTACTTC.

Comments on this clonotype: A read error may explain this, as a much larger clone is one base away. The chain's CDR3 is CASSSARTGGGYEQYF. The DNA for the CDR3 is TGTGCCAGCAGTTCAGCCCGGACAGGGGGTGGGTACGAGCAGTACTTC. The rearrangement links TRBV6-9 to TRBJ2-7, with 10 bases aligning to TRBD1. The V gene's germline CDR1 is MNHGY and CDR2 SVAAGI. The V segment lost 4 bases and the J segment 4 bases; nucleotides outside the gene matches: 10. CDR3 length: 16 residues.

The sample holds many counts of this clonotype. V is TRBV2 and J is TRBJ2-7; 7 positions agree with TRBD2. Germline lookup yields CDR1 SNHLY and CDR2 FYNNEI. V dropped 4 bases and J dropped 4; count of bases not matched to a gene: 4. The length of the CDR3 is 13 residues. This CDR3 is CASSVEREYEQYF. CDR3 bases: TGTGCCAGCAGTGTTGAGCGGGAATACGAGCAGTACTTC.

This clonotype was detected many times. The J gene is TRBJ2-7, the V gene TRBV29-1; tentative D call: TRBD1 (5 bases). The V end was cut by 1 base, the J end by 2 bases, with 9 bases between. CDR3 size: 13 residues. The germline V gene has CDR1 SQVTM and CDR2 ANQGSEA. This chain's CDR3 is CSVEGGATYEQYF. DNA of the CDR3: TGCAGCGTTGAAGGGGGCGCTACCTACGAGCAGTACTTC.

This clonotype came up a few times. V and J are TRBV19 and TRBJ1-2; 11 bases agree with TRBD1. There are 13 residues in the CDR3. Germline CDR1 LNHDA, CDR2 SQIVND (reference sequence). Unmatched junction bases numbered 1, after V lost 9 bases and J lost 1 base. CDR3 coding DNA: TGTGCCAGCGGGACAGGGGGTAACTATGGCTACACCTTC. Amino acid sequence: CASGTGGNYGYTF.

There are a few counts of this clonotype. The chain joins TRBV19 to TRBJ1-5; D is unresolved. The germline CDR1 and CDR2 sequences are LNHDA and SQIVND (reference sequence). The CDR3 is made up of 15 amino acids. V shed 3 bases and J shed 0 bases, with 9 bases lying between them. In DNA, the CDR3 is TGTGCCAGTAGTATTAAAGATTATAGCAATCAGCCCCAGCATTTT. Translated: CASSIKDYSNQPQHF.

This clonotype turned up a few times. The chain is built from TRBV19 and TRBJ2-7, with TRBD1 as a possible D gene (5 bases). V was cut by 3 bases and J by 0 bases, with 9 bases left in between. The CDR3 has 14 amino acids. Germline assignment: CDR1 LNHDA and CDR2 SQIVND (reference sequence). The DNA for the CDR3 is TGTGCCAGTAGTATGGGGCCAAGCTCCTACGAGCAGTACTTC. Protein product: CASSMGPSSYEQYF.

The chain recombines TRBV25-1 with TRBJ1-2, with D perhaps matching TRBD1 (6 bases). Germline CDR1 reads MGHDK; CDR2 reads SYGVNS. The CDR3 totals 13 residues. V was clipped by 5 bases and J by 7 bases, with 14 bases between them. CDR3 sequence (DNA): TGTGCCAGCAGTCAGGGGTGGCGGTCTGGCTACACCTTC. It translates to CASSQGWRSGYTF.

The chain couples TRBV20-1 to TRBJ2-7; 9 bases are shared with TRBD2. CDR1 is DFQATT and CDR2 is SNEGSKA in the germline V gene (reference sequence). V lost 0 bases and J lost 0; bases outside the gene matches: 3. There are 15 residues in the CDR3. The CDR3 DNA is TGCAGTGCTAGAGATCTAGCGGGGCCCTCCTACGAGCAGTACTTC. As protein: CSARDLAGPSYEQYF.

In DNA form, the CDR3 reads TGTGCCAGTACCCCAGGGTATGATTCACCCCTCCACTTT. Its translation is CASTPGYDSPLHF. The chain employs TRBV19 and TRBJ1-6; D is perhaps TRBD1 (5 bases). The CDR3 runs to 13 residues. Between the trimmed V and J ends, which lost 7 bases and 8 bases, there was a span of 12 bases. Per the germline V gene, CDR1 is LNHDA and CDR2 is SQIVND (reference sequence).